The clone carrying this TCR beta chain was recorded many times. The data were obtained in a study of regulatory T cells in long-lasting Graves disease. CDR3 length: 13 residues. V was cut by 1 base and J by 4 bases, with 7 bases left in between. Construction of the TCR beta libraries employed iRepertoire HTBI primers in conjunction with Arm-PCR of CDR3 regions. MiXCR was run by TCRdb on the multiplex PCR reads, yielding one entry per CDR3 protein. Among some 350,000 distinct CDR3 sequences, 15% to 20% were seen once, and the ten largest hold 20% to 25%. The time point: newly diagnosed GD, antithyroid drugs for less than 3 months. PBMC-extracted RNA yielded the TCR library. The same sample was also used in a study of T cells in Graves' hyperthyroidism and ophthalmopathy. As reported in that work: Uncontrolled infection, other autoimmune disease, pregnancy or lactation disqualified patients from enrolment.

This sample comprised peripheral blood mononuclear cells (PBMCs), obtained at new diagnosis, from a patient treated with antithyroid drugs. This receptor was taken from a woman between 18 and 29 years old with Graves disease. The V and J genes are TRBV12-3 or TRBV12-4 and TRBJ1-2; D unclear. The chain's CDR3 is CASSLDLLYGYTF. CDR3 DNA: TGTGCCAGCAGTTTAGATTTGCTCTATGGCTACACCTTC.